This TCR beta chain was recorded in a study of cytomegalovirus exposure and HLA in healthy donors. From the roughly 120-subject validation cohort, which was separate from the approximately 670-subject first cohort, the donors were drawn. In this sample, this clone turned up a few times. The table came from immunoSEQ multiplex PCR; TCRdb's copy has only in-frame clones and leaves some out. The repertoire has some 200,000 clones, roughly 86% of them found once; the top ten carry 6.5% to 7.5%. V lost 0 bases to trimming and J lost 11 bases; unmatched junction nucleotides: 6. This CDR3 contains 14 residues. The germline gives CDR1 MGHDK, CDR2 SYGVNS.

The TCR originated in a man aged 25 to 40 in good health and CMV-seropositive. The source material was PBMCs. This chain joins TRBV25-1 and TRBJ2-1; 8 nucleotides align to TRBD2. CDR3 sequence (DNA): TGTGCCAGCAGTGAATACCACCGACTAGCGAAGCAGTTCTTC. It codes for CASSEYHRLAKQFF.